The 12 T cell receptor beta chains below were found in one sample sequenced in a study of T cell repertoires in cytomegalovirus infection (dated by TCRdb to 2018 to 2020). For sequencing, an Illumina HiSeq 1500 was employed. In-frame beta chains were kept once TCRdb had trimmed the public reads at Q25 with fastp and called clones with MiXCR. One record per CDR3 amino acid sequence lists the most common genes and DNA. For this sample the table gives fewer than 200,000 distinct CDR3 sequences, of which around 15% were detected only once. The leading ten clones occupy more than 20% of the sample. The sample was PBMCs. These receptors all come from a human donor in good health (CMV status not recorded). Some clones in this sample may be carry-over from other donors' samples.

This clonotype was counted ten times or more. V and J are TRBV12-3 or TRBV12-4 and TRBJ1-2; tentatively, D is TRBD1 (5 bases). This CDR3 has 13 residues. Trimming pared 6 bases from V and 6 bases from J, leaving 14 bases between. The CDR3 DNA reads TGTGCCAGCAGGGGGGACGGCTCCGATGGCTACACCTTC. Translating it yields CASRGDGSDGYTF.

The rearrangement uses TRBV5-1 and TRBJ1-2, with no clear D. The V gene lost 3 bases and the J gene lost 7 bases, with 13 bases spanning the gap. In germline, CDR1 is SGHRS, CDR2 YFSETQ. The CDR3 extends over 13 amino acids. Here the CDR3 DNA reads TGCGCCAGCAGCTCCCCAGGCTTGGGTGGCTACACCTTC. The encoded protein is CASSSPGLGGYTF.

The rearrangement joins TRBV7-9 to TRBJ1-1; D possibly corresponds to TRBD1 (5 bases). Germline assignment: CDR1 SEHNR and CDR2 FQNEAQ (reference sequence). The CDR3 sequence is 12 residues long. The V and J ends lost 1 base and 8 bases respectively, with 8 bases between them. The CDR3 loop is CASSLGAGEAFF. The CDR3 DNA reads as TGTGCCAGCAGCTTAGGGGCAGGGGAAGCTTTCTTT.

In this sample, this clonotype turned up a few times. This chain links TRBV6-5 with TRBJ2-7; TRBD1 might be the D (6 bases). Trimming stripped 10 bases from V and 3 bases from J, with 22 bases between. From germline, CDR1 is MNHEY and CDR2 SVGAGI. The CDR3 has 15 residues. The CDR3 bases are TGTGCCACGCACGATCCCAGCAGGGGACACTACGAGCAGTACTTC. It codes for CATHDPSRGHYEQYF.

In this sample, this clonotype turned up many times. CDR3 sequence reads: CASSPRQGFGNTIYF. The CDR3 DNA reads TGTGCCAGCAGCCCCCGACAGGGGTTCGGAAACACCATATATTTT. This sequence joins TRBV7-2 and TRBJ1-3; 8 nucleotides agree with TRBD1. The CDR3 covers 15 residues. CDR1 is SGHTA, CDR2 FQGNSA, per germline. The V and J ends lost 5 bases and 4 bases, in that order; junction bases with no gene match: 7. Complete variable domain (other parts from reference TRBV7-2 and TRBJ1-3): GAGVSQSPSNKVTEKGKDVELRCDPISGHTALYWYRQSLGQGLEFLIYFQGNSAPDKSGLPSDRFSAERTGGSVSTLTIQRTQQEDSAVYLCASSPRQGFGNTIYFGEGSWLTVV.

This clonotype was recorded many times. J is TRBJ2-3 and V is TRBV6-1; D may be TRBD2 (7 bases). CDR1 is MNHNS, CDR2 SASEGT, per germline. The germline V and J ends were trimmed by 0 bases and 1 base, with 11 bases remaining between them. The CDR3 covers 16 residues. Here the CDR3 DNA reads TGTGCCAGCAGTGAAGCAGGGGGGGCCCGCACAGATACGCAGTATTTT. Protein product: CASSEAGGARTDTQYF.

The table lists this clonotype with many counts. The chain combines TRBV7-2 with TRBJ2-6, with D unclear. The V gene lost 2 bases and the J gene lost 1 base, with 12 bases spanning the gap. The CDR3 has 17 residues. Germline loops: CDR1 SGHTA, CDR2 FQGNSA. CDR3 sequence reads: CASSLFVVGSGANVLTF. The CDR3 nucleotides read TGTGCCAGCAGCTTATTCGTTGTGGGTTCTGGGGCCAACGTCCTGACTTTC. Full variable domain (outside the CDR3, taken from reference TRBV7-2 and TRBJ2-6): GAGVSQSPSNKVTEKGKDVELRCDPISGHTALYWYRQSLGQGLEFLIYFQGNSAPDKSGLPSDRFSAERTGGSVSTLTIQRTQQEDSAVYLCASSLFVVGSGANVLTFGAGSRLTVL.

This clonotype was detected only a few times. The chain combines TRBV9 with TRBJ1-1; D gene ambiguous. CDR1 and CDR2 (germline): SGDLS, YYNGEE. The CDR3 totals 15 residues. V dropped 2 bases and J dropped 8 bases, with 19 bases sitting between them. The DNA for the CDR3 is TGTGCCAGCAGCGTGGGAATCAGATCAAATCTGGAAGCTTTCTTT. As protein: CASSVGIRSNLEAFF.

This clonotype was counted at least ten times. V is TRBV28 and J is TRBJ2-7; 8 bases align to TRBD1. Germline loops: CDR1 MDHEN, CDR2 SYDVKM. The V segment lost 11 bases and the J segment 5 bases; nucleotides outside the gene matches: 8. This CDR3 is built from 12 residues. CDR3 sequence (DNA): TGTGCCCACACAGGACAGGGACACGAGCAGTACTTC. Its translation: CAHTGQGHEQYF.

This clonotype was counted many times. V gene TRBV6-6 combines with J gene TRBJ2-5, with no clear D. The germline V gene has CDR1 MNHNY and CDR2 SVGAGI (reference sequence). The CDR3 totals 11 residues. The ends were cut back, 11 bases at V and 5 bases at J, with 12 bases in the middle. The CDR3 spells CAALVGETQYF. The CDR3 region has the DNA TGTGCCGCATTAGTGGGGGAGACCCAGTACTTC.

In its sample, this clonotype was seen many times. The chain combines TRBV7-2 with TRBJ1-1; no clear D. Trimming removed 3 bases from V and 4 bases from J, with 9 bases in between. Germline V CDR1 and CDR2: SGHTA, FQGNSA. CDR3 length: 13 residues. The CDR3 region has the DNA TGTGCCAGCAGCTTTACAAGAACCACTGAAGCTTTCTTT. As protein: CASSFTRTTEAFF.

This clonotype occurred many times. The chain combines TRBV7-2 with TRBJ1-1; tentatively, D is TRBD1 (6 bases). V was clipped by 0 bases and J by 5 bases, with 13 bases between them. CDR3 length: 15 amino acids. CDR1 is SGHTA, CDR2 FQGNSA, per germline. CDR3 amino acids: CASSLARGGKTEAFF. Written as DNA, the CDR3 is TGTGCCAGCAGCTTAGCGAGAGGGGGAAAGACTGAAGCTTTCTTT.